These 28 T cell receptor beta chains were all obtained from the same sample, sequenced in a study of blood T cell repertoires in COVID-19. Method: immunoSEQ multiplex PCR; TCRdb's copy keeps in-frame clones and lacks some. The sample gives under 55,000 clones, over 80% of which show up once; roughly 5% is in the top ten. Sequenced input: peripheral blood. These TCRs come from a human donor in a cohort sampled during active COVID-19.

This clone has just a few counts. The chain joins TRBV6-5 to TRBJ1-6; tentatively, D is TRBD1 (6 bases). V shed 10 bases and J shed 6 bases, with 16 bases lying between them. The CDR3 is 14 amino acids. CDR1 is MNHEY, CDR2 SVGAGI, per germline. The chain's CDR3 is CATREDSFNSPLHF. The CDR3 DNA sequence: TGTGCCACCCGGGAGGACAGCTTTAATTCACCCCTCCACTTT.

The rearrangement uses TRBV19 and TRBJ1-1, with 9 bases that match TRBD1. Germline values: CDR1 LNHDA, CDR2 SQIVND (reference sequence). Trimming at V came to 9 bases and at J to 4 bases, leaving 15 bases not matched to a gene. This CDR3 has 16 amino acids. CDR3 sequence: CASTHPGQGLSTEAFF. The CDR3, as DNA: TGTGCCAGCACCCACCCGGGACAGGGATTGAGCACTGAAGCTTTCTTT.

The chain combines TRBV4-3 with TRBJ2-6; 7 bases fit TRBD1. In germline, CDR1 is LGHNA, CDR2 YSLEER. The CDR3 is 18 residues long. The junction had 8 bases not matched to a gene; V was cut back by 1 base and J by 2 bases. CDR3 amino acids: CASSQGYPTGTGANVLTF. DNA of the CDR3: TGCGCCAGCAGCCAAGGGTACCCGACAGGGACTGGGGCCAACGTCCTGACTTTC.

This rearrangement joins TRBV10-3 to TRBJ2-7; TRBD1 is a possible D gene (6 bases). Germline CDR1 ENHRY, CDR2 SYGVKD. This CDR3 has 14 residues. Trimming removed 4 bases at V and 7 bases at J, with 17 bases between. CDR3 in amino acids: CAISGQGSRREQYF. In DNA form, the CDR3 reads TGTGCCATCAGTGGGCAGGGGTCCAGGAGGGAGCAGTACTTC.

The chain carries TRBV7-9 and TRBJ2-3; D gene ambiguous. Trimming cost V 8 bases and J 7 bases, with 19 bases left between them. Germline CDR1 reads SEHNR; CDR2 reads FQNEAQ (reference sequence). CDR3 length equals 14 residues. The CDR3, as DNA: TGTGCCAGCGATCGTCCGCCTACACAGAATACGCAGTATTTT. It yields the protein CASDRPPTQNTQYF.

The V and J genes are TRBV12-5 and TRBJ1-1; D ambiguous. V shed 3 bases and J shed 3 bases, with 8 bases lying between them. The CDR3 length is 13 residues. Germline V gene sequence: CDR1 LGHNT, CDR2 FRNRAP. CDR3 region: CASGFRVDTEAFF. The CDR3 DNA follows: TGTGCTAGTGGTTTTAGAGTCGACACTGAAGCTTTCTTT.

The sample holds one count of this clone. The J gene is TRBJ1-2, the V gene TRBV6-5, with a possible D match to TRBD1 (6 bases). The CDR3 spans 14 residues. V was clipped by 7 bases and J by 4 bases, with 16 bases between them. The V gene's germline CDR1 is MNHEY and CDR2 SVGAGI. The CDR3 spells CASKPPRQVYGYTF. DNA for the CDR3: TGTGCCAGCAAGCCTCCCAGACAGGTCTATGGCTACACCTTC.

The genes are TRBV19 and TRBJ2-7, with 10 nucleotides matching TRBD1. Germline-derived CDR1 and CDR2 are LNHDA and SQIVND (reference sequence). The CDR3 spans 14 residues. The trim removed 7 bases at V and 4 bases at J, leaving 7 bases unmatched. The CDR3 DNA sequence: TGTGCCAGTACTAGGACAGGGGGATCATACGAGCAGTACTTC. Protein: CASTRTGGSYEQYF. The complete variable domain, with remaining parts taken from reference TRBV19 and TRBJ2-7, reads DGGITQSPKYLFRKEGQNVTLSCEQNLNHDAMYWYRQDPGQGLRLIYYSQIVNDFQKGDIAEGYSVSREKKESFPLTVTSAQKNPTAFYLCASTRTGGSYEQYFGPGTRLTVT.

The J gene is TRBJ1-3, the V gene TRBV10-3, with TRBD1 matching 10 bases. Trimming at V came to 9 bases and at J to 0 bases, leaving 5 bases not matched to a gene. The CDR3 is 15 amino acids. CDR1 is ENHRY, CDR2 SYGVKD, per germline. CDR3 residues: CAMRGQGRSGNTIYF. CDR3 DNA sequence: TGTGCCATGAGGGGACAGGGGCGCTCTGGAAACACCATATATTTT.

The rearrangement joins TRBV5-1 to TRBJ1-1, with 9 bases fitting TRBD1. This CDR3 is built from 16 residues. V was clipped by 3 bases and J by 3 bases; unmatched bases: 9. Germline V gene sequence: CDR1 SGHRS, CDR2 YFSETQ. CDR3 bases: TGCGCCAGCAGCTCAAGACCGACAGGGGGGGACACTGAAGCTTTCTTT. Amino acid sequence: CASSSRPTGGDTEAFF.

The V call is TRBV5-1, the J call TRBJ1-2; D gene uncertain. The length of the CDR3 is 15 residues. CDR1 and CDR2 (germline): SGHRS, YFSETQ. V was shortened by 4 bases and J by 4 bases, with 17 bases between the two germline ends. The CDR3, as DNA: TGCGCCAGCAGCCCCTCCGTGGGTAGCGGCTATGGCTACACCTTC. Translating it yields CASSPSVGSGYGYTF.

CDR3 loop: CASSFRPQANTEAFF. CDR3 nucleotide sequence: TGTGCCAGCAGCTTCCGGCCCCAGGCGAACACTGAAGCTTTCTTT. The rearrangement links TRBV11-2 to TRBJ1-1; D remains unclear. Trimming cost V 3 bases and J 1 base, with 12 bases left between them. This CDR3 spans 15 amino acids. CDR1 is SGHAT and CDR2 is FQNNGV in the germline V gene.

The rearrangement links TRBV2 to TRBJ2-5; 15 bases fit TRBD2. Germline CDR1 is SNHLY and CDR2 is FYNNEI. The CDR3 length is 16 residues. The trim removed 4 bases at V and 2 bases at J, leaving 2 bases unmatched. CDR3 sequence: CASSVGLAGGQETQYF. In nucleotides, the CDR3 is TGTGCCAGCAGTGTGGGACTAGCGGGGGGTCAAGAGACCCAGTACTTC.

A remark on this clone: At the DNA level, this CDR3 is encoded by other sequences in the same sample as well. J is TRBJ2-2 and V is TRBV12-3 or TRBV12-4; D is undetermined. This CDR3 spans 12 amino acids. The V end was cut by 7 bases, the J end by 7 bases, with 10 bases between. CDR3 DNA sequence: TGTGCCAGCACCCCCGGTGGCGGGGAGCTGTTTTTT. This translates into CASTPGGGELFF.

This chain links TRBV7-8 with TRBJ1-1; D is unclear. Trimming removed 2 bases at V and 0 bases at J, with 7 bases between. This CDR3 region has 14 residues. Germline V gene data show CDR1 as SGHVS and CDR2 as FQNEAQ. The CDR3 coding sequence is TGTGCCAGCAGCTTAAGAGGAGTGAACACTGAAGCTTTCTTT. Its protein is CASSLRGVNTEAFF.

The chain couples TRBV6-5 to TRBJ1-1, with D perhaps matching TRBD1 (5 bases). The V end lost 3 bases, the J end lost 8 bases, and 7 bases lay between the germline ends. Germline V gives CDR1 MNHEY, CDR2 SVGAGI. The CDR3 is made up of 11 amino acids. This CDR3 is CASSYGGEAFF. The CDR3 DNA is TGTGCCAGCAGTTATGGGGGGGAAGCTTTCTTT.

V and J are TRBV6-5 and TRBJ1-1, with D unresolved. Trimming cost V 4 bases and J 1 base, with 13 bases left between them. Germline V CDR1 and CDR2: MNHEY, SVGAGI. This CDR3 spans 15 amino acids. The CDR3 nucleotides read TGTGCCAGCAGTTCCTCGAGGCAGTCGAACACTGAAGCTTTCTTT. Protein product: CASSSSRQSNTEAFF.

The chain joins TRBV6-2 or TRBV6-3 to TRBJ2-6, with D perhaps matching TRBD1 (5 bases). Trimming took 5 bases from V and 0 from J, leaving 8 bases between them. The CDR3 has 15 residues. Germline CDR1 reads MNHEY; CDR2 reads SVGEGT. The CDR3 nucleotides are TGTGCCAGCAGTCCCCAGGGCTCTGGGGCCAACGTCCTGACTTTC. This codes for CASSPQGSGANVLTF.

In DNA, the CDR3 is TGCAGTGCTCGACAGGGACAGCCCCAGCATTTT. Translated, it gives CSARQGQPQHF. V usage is TRBV20-1 and J usage is TRBJ1-5, with 7 bases aligning to TRBD1. The CDR3 length is 11 residues. V shed 5 bases and J 7 bases; nucleotides not matched to a gene: 2. Germline CDR1 and CDR2: DFQATT and SNEGSKA (reference sequence).

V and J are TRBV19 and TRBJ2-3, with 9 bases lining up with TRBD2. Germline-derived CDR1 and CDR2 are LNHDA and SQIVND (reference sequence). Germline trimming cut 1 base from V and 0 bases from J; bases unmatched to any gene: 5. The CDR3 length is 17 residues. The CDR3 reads CASSIGLSGGSTDTQYF. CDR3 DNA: TGTGCCAGTAGTATAGGACTTAGCGGGGGCAGCACAGATACGCAGTATTTT.

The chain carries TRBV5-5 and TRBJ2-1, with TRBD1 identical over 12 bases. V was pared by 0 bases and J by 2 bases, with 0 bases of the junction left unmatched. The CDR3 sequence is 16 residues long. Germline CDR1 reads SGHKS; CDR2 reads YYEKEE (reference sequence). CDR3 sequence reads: CASSLGDRGPYNEQFF. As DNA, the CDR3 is TGTGCCAGCAGCTTGGGGGACAGGGGGCCCTACAATGAGCAGTTCTTC.

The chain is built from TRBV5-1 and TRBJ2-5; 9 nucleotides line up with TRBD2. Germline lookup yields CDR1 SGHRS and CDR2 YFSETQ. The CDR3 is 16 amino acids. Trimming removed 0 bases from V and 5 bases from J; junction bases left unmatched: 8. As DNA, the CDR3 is TGCGCCAGCAGCTTGGGCGTTAGCGGGGGTGCGGAGACCCAGTACTTC. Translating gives CASSLGVSGGAETQYF.

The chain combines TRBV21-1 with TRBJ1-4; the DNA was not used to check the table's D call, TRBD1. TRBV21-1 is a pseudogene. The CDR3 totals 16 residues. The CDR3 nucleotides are TGTGCCAGCAGCAAAGACAGTCGGCAGGGAAATGAAAAACTGTTTTTT. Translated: CASSKDSRQGNEKLFF.

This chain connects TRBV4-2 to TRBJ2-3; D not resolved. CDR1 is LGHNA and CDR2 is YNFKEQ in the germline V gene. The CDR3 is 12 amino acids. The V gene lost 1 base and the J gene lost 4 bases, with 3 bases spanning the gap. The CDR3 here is CASSQGADTQYF. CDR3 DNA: TGTGCCAGCAGCCAAGGAGCAGATACGCAGTATTTT.

The chain's CDR3 is CASSARYWETQYF. CDR3 nucleotides: TGTGCCAGCAGCGCCCGGTATTGGGAGACCCAGTACTTC. The chain joins TRBV9 to TRBJ2-5; D unresolved. V shed 3 bases and J shed 5 bases, with 11 bases lying between them. Germline V gene sequence: CDR1 SGDLS, CDR2 YYNGEE. The CDR3 covers 13 residues.

The CDR3 DNA reads TGCAGCGCGCTTGACACAGGAGGGGCCTACGAGCAGTACTTC. Protein sequence: CSALDTGGAYEQYF. The V and J genes are TRBV29-1 and TRBJ2-7; tentatively, D is TRBD2 (6 bases). The CDR3 runs to 14 residues. Trimming shortened V by 7 bases and J by 2 bases, and 18 bases separated the two germline ends. Germline lookup yields CDR1 SQVTM and CDR2 ANQGSEA.

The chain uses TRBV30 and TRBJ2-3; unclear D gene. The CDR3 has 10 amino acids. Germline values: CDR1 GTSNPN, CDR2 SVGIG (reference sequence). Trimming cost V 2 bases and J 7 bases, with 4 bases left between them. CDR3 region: CAWSLNTQYF. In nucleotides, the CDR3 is TGTGCCTGGAGTCTAAATACGCAGTATTTT.

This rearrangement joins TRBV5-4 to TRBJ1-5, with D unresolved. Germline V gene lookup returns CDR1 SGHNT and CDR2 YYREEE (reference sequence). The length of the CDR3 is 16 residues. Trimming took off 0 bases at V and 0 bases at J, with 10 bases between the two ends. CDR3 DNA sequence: TGTGCCAGCAGCTTGGGGCCCGATTATAGCAATCAGCCCCAGCATTTT. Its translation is CASSLGPDYSNQPQHF.